This T cell receptor (beta chain) was recovered during a study of cytomegalovirus exposure and HLA in healthy donors. Across the study: Of all 398 donors who were genotyped, around 79% belonged to the Caucasian-associated ancestry cluster. General study findings and limits: In most subjects, TCR beta sequences reportedly gave accurate predictions of HLA-A and HLA-B alleles. Upon later analysis, TCR association rates were observed to vary by HLA locus, being highest for DRB1 and lowest for HLA-C.

The donors comprised healthy bone marrow donors. Notes on this clone: As yet, its antigen is unknown.

The study ran its PCR with 60 Vbeta and 13 Jbeta primers. TCRdb's copy holds only in-frame clones and misses some; the assay was immunoSEQ multiplex PCR. The sample yields tens of thousands of clones, about two thirds seen once. Sample: PBMCs. The clonotype originates from a woman between 45 and 65 years old in good health and CMV-seropositive.

The CDR3 bases are TGTGCCAGCCGCAGCCTCTCTACAGGGTTCGGCTACACCTTC. This codes for CASRSLSTGFGYTF. J is TRBJ1-2 and V is TRBV27; possible D gene TRBD1, 6 bases. The CDR3 totals 14 residues. The V and J ends lost 8 bases and 8 bases respectively, with 21 bases between them. Germline V CDR1 and CDR2: MNHEY, SMNVEV (reference sequence).